This T cell receptor beta chain was profiled in a study of T cell clones after liver transplantation. Study context: Without induction therapy, subjects received standard immunosuppression until 12-24 months post-transplant.

The CDR3 contains 15 residues. With 6 bases removed from V and 7 bases from J, the gap between germline ends came to 19 bases. In germline, CDR1 is MNHEY, CDR2 SMNVEV (reference sequence). This clone is medium-sized (0.01 to 0.1%) by share. TCRdb's copy holds only in-frame clones and misses some; the assay was immunoSEQ multiplex PCR. Among some 15,000 clones, less than 85% were seen once, and the ten largest hold 25% to 30%. The V and J genes are TRBV27 and TRBJ1-5, with a weak D call TRBD1 (6 bases). The source material was CD8+ T cells from blood, sampled about 50 months after liver transplant. The TCR sequence derives from a human patient who received a liver transplant. The graft donor may account for some of the T cells. Written as DNA, the CDR3 is TGTGCCAGCAGCCTACAGGGTATGGGCGGGCAGCCCCAGCATTTT. It specifies CASSLQGMGGQPQHF.